Listed here is a single T cell receptor (beta chain). Clones were read by immunoSEQ multiplex PCR, and TCRdb kept only the in-frame ones, dropping some. In the table there are fewer than 250,000 clones, approximately 83% of which are singletons. The record originates from a study of blood T cell repertoires in COVID-19. Turning to the study itself: T cells, B-cell-depleted T cells, or PBMCs provided the cDNA or gDNA that served as material.

The sample taken for sequencing was peripheral blood. The sequence was obtained from a woman aged 45-65 years with acute or convalescent COVID-19.

In DNA, the CDR3 is TGTGCCAGCAGCAAAGTTTCTAGCGGGGCTGGGTGGGGTAGCACAGATACGCAGTATTTT. This sequence encodes CASSKVSSGAGWGSTDTQYF. V usage is TRBV21-1 and J usage is TRBJ2-3; the D call of TRBD2 is as the table states it, not checked on the DNA. TRBV21-1 is flagged as a pseudogene. The CDR3 consists of 20 residues.